The entry that follows covers one T cell receptor (beta chain) sequence. The length of the CDR3 is 14 residues. Germline V gene data show CDR1 as DFQATT and CDR2 as SNEGSKA (reference sequence). The sample originates from a study of T-cell reconstitution after alpha-beta-depleted transplantation in children. Unique molecular identifiers were incorporated during preparation of the TCRbeta library. TCRdb re-derived calls from the PCR reads in MiXCR, one entry per CDR3 protein. The sample holds approximately 980,000 distinct CDR3 sequences, about 30% seen once. The TCR was taken from a boy less than two years old who had a stem cell transplant for SCID, so the T cells may come from the graft donor. The chain is built from TRBV20-1 and TRBJ2-1; a weak D match, TRBD2 (5 bases). This sample comprised PBMCs, mostly from graft donor cells, obtained 360 days after TCRalphabeta/CD19-depleted stem cell transplant. CDR3 sequence reads: CRPPHSPGDNEQFF. The CDR3 bases are TGCCGCCCACCCCACAGCCCCGGGGACAATGAGCAGTTCTTC.